This T cell receptor (beta chain) stems from a study of blood T cell repertoires in COVID-19. Overall study: Sites in the United States, Italy and Spain provided acute and convalescent COVID-19 samples.

With regard to this clone: Germline is not matched at one junction end, which may reflect a read error.

Germline V CDR1 and CDR2: MNHEY, SVGEGT. This CDR3 comprises 16 residues. The assay was immunoSEQ multiplex PCR, and TCRdb's table has in-frame clones only and misses some. The profile shows just over 80,000 clones, approximately 80% of them singletons. Sequenced sample: peripheral blood. This sequence originates from an elderly man with acute or convalescent COVID-19. The rearrangement links TRBV6-2 or TRBV6-3 to TRBJ2-6, with D unresolved. DNA for the CDR3: TGTGCCAGCAGTCCCGAACTCCACTCTAGGGCCAACGTCCTGACTTTC. Its protein is CASSPELHSRANVLTF.